Sequencing of this TCR beta chain was carried out in a study of OX40 agonist ivuxolimab in advanced cancers. The CDR3 covers 16 residues. With V trimmed by 5 bases and J by 6 bases, 8 bases remained unmatched. In germline, CDR1 is SGHTA, CDR2 FQGTGA. Repertoires were generated with immunoSEQ multiplex PCR, while TCRdb's copy carries only in-frame clones and drops some. Of more than 65,000 clones detected, 85% appear once; the ten largest clones hold about 0.76%. The rearrangement links TRBV7-3 to TRBJ2-1; 12 bases fit TRBD2. This sequence was found in an adult with an advanced solid tumor such as melanoma, head and neck, liver or kidney cancer. Specimen: CD4+ or CD8+ T cells sorted from blood, collected in a trial of the OX40 agonist ivuxolimab. The CDR3 spells CASSTLAGGPSNEQFF. The CDR3 DNA is TGTGCCAGCAGCACACTAGCGGGAGGCCCCAGCAATGAGCAGTTCTTC. Variable domain in full (rest from reference TRBV7-3 and TRBJ2-1): GAGVSQTPSNKVTEKGKYVELRCDPISGHTALYWYRQSLGQGPEFLIYFQGTGAADDSGLPNDRFFAVRPEGSVSTLKIQRTERGDSAVYLCASSTLAGGPSNEQFFGPGTRLTVL.